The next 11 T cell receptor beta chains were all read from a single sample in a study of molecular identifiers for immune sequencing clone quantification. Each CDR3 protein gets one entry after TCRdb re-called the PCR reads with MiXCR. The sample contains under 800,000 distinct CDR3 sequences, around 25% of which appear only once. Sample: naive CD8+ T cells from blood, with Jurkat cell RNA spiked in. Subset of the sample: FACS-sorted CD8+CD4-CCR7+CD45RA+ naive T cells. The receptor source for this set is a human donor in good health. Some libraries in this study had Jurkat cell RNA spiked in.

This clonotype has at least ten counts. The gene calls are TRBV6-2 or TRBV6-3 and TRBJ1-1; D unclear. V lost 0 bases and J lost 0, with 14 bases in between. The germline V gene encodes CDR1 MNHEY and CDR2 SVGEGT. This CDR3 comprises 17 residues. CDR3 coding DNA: TGTGCCAGCAGTTACTCGAGATTGGGAGCAATGAACACTGAAGCTTTCTTT. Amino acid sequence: CASSYSRLGAMNTEAFF.

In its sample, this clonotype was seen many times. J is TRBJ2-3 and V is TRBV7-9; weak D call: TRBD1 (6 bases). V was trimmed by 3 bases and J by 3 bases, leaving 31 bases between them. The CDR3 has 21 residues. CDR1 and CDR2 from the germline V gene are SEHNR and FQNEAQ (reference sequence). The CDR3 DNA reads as TGTGCCAGCAGCTTCCGCCTTGGAGGCAGGGGCTCCTCAGGTGGTACAGATACGCAGTATTTT. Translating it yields CASSFRLGGRGSSGGTDTQYF.

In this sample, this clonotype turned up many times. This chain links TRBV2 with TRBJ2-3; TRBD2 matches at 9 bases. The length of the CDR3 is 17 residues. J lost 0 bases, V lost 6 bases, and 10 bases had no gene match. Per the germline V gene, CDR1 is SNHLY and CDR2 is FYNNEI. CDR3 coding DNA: TGTGCCAGCAGGGTTAGCGGGAGCTCTTCTAGCACAGATACGCAGTATTTT. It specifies CASRVSGSSSSTDTQYF.

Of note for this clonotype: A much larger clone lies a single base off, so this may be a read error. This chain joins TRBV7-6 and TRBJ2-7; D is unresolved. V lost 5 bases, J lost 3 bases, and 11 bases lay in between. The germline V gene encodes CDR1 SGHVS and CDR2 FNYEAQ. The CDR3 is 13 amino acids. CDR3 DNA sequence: TGTGCCAGCAGCCAATCAGAGCACTACGAGCAGTACTTC. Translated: CASSQSEHYEQYF.

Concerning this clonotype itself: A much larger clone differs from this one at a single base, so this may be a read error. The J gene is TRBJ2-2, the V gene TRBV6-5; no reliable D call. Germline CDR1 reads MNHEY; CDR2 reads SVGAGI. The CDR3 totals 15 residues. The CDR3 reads CDSSYGLAHTGELFF. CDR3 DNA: TGTGACAGCAGTTACGGGTTAGCTCATACCGGGGAGCTGTTTTTT.

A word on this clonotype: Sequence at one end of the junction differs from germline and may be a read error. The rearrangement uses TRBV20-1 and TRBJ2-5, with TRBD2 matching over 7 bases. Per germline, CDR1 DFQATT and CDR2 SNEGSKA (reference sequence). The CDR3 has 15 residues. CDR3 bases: TGCAGTGCTAGTCTAGCGGCGATGTACCAAGAGACCCGGTACTTC. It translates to CSASLAAMYQETRYF.

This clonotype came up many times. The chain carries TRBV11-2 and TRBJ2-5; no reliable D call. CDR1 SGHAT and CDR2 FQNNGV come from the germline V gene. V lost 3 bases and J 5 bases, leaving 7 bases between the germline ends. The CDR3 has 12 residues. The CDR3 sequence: CASSLIMETQYF. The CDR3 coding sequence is TGTGCCAGCAGCTTGATTATGGAGACCCAGTACTTC.

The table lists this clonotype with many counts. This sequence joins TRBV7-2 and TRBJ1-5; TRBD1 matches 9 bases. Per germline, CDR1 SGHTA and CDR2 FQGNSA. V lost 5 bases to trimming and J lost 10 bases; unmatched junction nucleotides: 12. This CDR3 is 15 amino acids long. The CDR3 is CASSQSPGTGFPQHF. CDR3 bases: TGTGCCAGCAGCCAAAGTCCCGGGACAGGGTTCCCCCAGCATTTT.

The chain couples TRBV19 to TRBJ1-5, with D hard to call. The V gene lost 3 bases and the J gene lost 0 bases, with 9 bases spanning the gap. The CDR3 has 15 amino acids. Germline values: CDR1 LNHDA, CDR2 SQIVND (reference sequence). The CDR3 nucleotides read TGTGCCAGTAGTATCCCGGGGAATAGCAATCAGCCCCAGCATTTT. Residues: CASSIPGNSNQPQHF. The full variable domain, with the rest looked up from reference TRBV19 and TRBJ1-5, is DGGITQSPKYLFRKEGQNVTLSCEQNLNHDAMYWYRQDPGQGLRLIYYSQIVNDFQKGDIAEGYSVSREKKESFPLTVTSAQKNPTAFYLCASSIPGNSNQPQHFGDGTRLSIL.

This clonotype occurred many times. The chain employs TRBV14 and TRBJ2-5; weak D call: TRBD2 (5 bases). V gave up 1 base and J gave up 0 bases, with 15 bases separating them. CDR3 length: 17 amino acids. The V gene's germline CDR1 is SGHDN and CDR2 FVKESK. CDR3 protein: CASSQGVPLRDQETQYF. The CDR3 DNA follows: TGTGCCAGCAGCCAAGGAGTTCCGTTGCGGGACCAAGAGACCCAGTACTTC.

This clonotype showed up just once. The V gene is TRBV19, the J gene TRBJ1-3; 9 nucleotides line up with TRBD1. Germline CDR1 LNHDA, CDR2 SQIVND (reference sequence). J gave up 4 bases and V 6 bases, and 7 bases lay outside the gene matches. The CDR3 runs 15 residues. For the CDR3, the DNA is TGTGCCAGTAGACCGGGACAGGGAACAGGAAACACCATATATTTT. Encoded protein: CASRPGQGTGNTIYF.